This is a list of T cell receptor beta chains from one sample in a study of beta chain features in type 1 diabetes. TCRdb's copy holds only in-frame clones and misses some; the assay was immunoSEQ multiplex PCR. The sample lists nearly 350,000 clones, 8% occurring once. The sample comprised central memory CD4+ T cells from blood. Source of these receptors: a woman aged 18-35 years in good health. The CDR3 runs from the conserved cysteine through the conserved F or W. A D gene is named only where the DNA matches it firmly. Only some rows state a clone size, as once, few, many or a class for expanded clones.

TRBJ2-7 TRBD2 TRBV7-9 15 few TGTGCCAGCAGCGCGACTAGCGGGAGGGCCGGGGAGCAGTACTTC CASSATSGRAGEQYF
TRBJ2-3 NA TRBV10-3 14 few TGTGCCATCAAGGAGGGGGTGGGGCCAGATACGCAGTATTTT CAIKEGVGPDTQYF
TRBJ1-4 NA TRBV28 14 many TGTGCCAGCAGTTTGGGAAGCCCTAATGAAAAACTGTTTTTT CASSLGSPNEKLFF
TRBJ2-4 TRBD1 TRBV5-4 15 many TGTGCCAGCAGCTCGCCGACAGGGCGAGGATACATTCAGTACTTC CASSSPTGRGYIQYF
TRBJ2-5 TRBD1 TRBV7-2 15 NA TGTGCCAGCAGTAGTACAGGGGGCGCTTTTGAGACCCAGTACTTC CASSSTGGAFETQYF
TRBJ2-2 TRBD2 TRBV15 19 NA TGTGCCACCAGCAGAACCCCGGGACTAGCGGGAGGTAGCACCGGGGAGCTGTTTTTT CATSRTPGLAGGSTGELFF
TRBJ2-7 NA TRBV9 13 NA TGTGCCAGCAGCGACGGGAGATCCTACGAGCAGTACTTC CASSDGRSYEQYF
TRBJ2-7 NA TRBV7-3 13 NA TGTGCCAGCAGCGACGGGCCCTCCTACGAGCAGTACTTC CASSDGPSYEQYF
TRBJ2-3 NA TRBV13 13 many TGTGCCAGCAGCTTAGTGTCGACAGATACGCAGTATTTT CASSLVSTDTQYF
TRBJ2-7 NA TRBV7-2 15 NA TGTGCCAGCAGCCAGTACGGAACACGGTCGGGGGAGCAGTACTTC CASSQYGTRSGEQYF
TRBJ2-3 NA TRBV27 14 few TGTGCCAGCAGTTTACGGGACAGCACAGATACGCAGTATTTT CASSLRDSTDTQYF
TRBJ1-1 NA TRBV6-1 14 few TGTGCCAGCAGTGAAGATAGCTATTCAGGTGAAGCTTTCTTT CASSEDSYSGEAFF
TRBJ2-7 NA TRBV28 16 few TGTGCCAGCAGTACTCCCCGGGCTCTACGGACCTACGAGCAGTACTTC CASSTPRALRTYEQYF
TRBJ2-2 NA TRBV18 13 few TGTGCCAGCTCACCACTTGTGGGCGGGGAGCTGTTTTTT CASSPLVGGELFF
TRBJ2-3 NA TRBV4-1 17 NA TGCGCCAGCAGCCAAGGTGGGGCGGGCGGGGGCACAGATACGCAGTATTTT CASSQGGAGGGTDTQYF
TRBJ1-2 NA TRBV7-2 12 NA TGTGCCAGCAGCTTAGTCACATATGGCTACACCTTC CASSLVTYGYTF
TRBJ2-7 NA TRBV5-1 12 many TGCGCCAGCAGTGGCAATAGGTACGAGCAGTACTTC CASSGNRYEQYF
TRBJ2-3 TRBD1 TRBV5-1 15 few TGCGCCAGCAGCTTGGGACCGGGACAGGTAGATACGCAGTATTTT CASSLGPGQVDTQYF
TRBJ2-7 NA TRBV11-2 13 few TGTGCCAGCAGTCTTTACGAGAGTTACGAGCAGTACTTC CASSLYESYEQYF
TRBJ1-2 NA TRBV7-3 14 many TGTGCCAGCAGCTTAATCGGGCAGGTTGGTGGCTACACCTTC CASSLIGQVGGYTF
TRBJ2-7 TRBD1 TRBV7-2 14 NA TGTGCCAGCAGCTTGACAGGGGGTCACCACGAGCAGTACTTC CASSLTGGHHEQYF
TRBJ2-1 TRBD2 TRBV5-5 15 NA TGTGCCAGCAGCCAAGGGACTAGCGGGAATGAAGGGCTGTTCTTC CASSQGTSGNEGLFF
TRBJ2-3 NA TRBV7-9 16 NA TGTGCCAGCAGCTTAGGCTGGGGCCGTATTGCAGATACGCAGTATTTT CASSLGWGRIADTQYF
TRBJ2-5 NA TRBV7-8 12 few TGTGCCAGCAGCAGGGCCCAAGAGACCCAGTACTTC CASSRAQETQYF
TRBJ2-1 NA TRBV6-6 15 few TGTGCCAGCAAGATCCGGCTAGCGAGTGACAATGAGCAGTTCTTC CASKIRLASDNEQFF
TRBJ2-5 NA TRBV29-1 12 NA TGCAGCGTTGAAGTAACTCGAGAGACCCAGTACTTC CSVEVTRETQYF
TRBJ2-6 NA TRBV10-3 15 NA TGTGCCAAGGACCTTAAAGCTTCTGGGGCCAACGTCCTGACTTTC CAKDLKASGANVLTF
TRBJ2-3 TRBD1 TRBV7-9 15 few TGTGCCAGCAGCTCGGGACAGGGACACACAGATACGCAGTATTTT CASSSGQGHTDTQYF
TRBJ2-7 NA TRBV7-9 11 NA TGTGCCAGCTCAGACTCCTACGAGCAGTACTTC CASSDSYEQYF
TRBJ2-3 TRBD2 TRBV4-3 16 few TGCGCCAGCAGCCAAGTAGGAGCGGGAGGGCCCCTGGGGCAGTATTTT CASSQVGAGGPLGQYF
TRBJ2-7 TRBD2 TRBV6-5 16 NA TGTGCCAGCAGTTACTCTCGGACTAGCGGATTCTACGAGCAGTACTTC CASSYSRTSGFYEQYF
TRBJ1-2 NA TRBV10-3 14 many TGTGCCATCAAGGCAGGGGATTTCGGGGGTGGCTACACCTTC CAIKAGDFGGGYTF
TRBJ2-1 NA TRBV6-5 15 few TGTGCCAGCAGTTACTCGGTACTAGCCGGCAATGAGCAGTTCTTC CASSYSVLAGNEQFF
TRBJ2-7 TRBD1 TRBV19 14 many TGTGCCAGTAGCAAGGGACAGGGATTCTACGAGCAGTACTTC CASSKGQGFYEQYF
TRBJ2-7 NA TRBV4-2 14 few TGTGCCAGCAGCCAAGAGTTGGGATTCAACGAGCAGTACTTC CASSQELGFNEQYF
TRBJ1-1 TRBD1 TRBV7-2 14 few TGTGCCAGCAGCTCGACAGGGGTGAACACTGAAGCTTTCTTT CASSSTGVNTEAFF